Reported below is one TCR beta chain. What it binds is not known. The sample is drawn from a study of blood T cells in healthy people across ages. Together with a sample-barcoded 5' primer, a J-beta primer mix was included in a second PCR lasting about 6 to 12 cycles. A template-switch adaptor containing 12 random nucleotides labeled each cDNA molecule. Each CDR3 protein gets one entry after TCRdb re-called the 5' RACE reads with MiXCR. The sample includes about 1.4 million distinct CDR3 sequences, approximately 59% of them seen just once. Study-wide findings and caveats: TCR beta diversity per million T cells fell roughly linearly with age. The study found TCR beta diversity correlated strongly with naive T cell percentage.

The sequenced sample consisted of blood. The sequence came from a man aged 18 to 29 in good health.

The DNA of the CDR3 is TGTGCCAGCAGTCCCCGGACCCGACTAGCAGGTTCAAATGAGCAGTTCTTC. This codes for CASSPRTRLAGSNEQFF. This rearrangement joins TRBV27 to TRBJ2-1; 7 nucleotides match TRBD2. The junction had 17 bases not matched to a gene; V was cut back by 5 bases and J by 7 bases. CDR1 and CDR2 (germline): MNHEY, SMNVEV (reference sequence). The length of the CDR3 is 17 residues.